The 17 T cell receptor beta chains in this list originate from one sample, sequenced in a study of blood T cells in healthy people across ages. The use of a sample-barcoded 5' primer and a J-beta primer mix characterized a second PCR of about 6 to 11 cycles. TCRdb independently ran MiXCR on the 5' RACE reads; one entry per CDR3 protein. The sample has around 1.7 million distinct CDR3 sequences, 28% seen once. Sequencing used blood. These receptors all come from a woman younger than 45 in good health.

This clonotype was observed at least ten times. The genes are TRBV30 and TRBJ2-1; 11 bases are a match to TRBD2. CDR1 GTSNPN and CDR2 SVGIG come from the germline V gene (reference sequence). CDR3 size: 13 residues. V gave up 5 bases and J gave up 9 bases; unmatched junction bases: 6. The DNA for the CDR3 is TGTGCCTGGCAGGGACTAGCGGCGGCTGAGCAGTTCTTC. It translates to CAWQGLAAAEQFF.

This rearrangement joins TRBV18 to TRBJ2-1; TRBD2 aligns across 8 bases. This CDR3 has 14 residues. Germline CDR1 is KGHSH and CDR2 is LQKENI. Trimming took 10 bases from V and 2 from J; bases not matched to a gene: 7. Written as DNA, the CDR3 is TGTGCCATTAGCGGGACTGGCGCCTACAATGAGCAGTTCTTC. Translation gives CAISGTGAYNEQFF. The full variable domain, rest sourced from reference TRBV18 and TRBJ2-1, is NAGVMQNPRHLVRRRGQEARLRCSPMKGHSHVYWYRQLPEEGLKFMVYLQKENIIDESGMPKERFSAEFPKEGPSILRIQQVVRGDSAAYFCAISGTGAYNEQFFGPGTRLTVL.

As to this clonotype: At one end the junction does not follow the germline gene, possibly because of a read error. J is TRBJ1-2 and V is TRBV28; D is possibly TRBD1 (6 bases). Per the germline V gene, CDR1 is MDHEN and CDR2 is SYDVKM. The CDR3 is made up of 13 amino acids. The CDR3 region has the DNA TGTGCCCGCAGTTATGGACAGATGGATGGCTACACCTTC. It translates to CARSYGQMDGYTF.

This clonotype has ten or more counts. This chain connects TRBV5-5 to TRBJ2-7, with 8 bases fitting TRBD2. With V trimmed by 6 bases and J by 5 bases, 13 bases remained unmatched. This CDR3 region has 15 residues. The germline V gene encodes CDR1 SGHKS and CDR2 YYEKEE (reference sequence). The CDR3 is CASIWDSGKGDEQYF. The CDR3 coding sequence is TGTGCCAGCATCTGGGATAGCGGGAAGGGAGACGAGCAGTACTTC.

This clonotype was observed a few times. The chain employs TRBV5-1 and TRBJ2-1; D could derive from TRBD1 or TRBD2 (5 bases each). V lost 4 bases and J lost 6, with 14 bases in between. CDR3 length: 14 residues. CDR1 and CDR2 from the germline V gene are SGHRS and YFSETQ. CDR3 loop: CASSGLEGPNEQFF. For the CDR3, the DNA is TGCGCCAGCAGCGGCCTAGAGGGGCCCAATGAGCAGTTCTTC.

Remarks on this clonotype: A much larger clone differs from this one at a single base, so this may be a read error. The genes are TRBV7-2 and TRBJ2-1; D is undetermined. This CDR3 is 12 amino acids long. Germline V gene lookup returns CDR1 SGHTA and CDR2 FQGNSA. The V and J ends lost 3 bases and 13 bases respectively, with 13 bases between them. The CDR3 nucleotides read TGTGCCAGCAGCTTGCCTCTAGAGACCCAGTTCTTC. Amino acids: CASSLPLETQFF.

This clonotype was picked up many times. This sequence joins TRBV9 and TRBJ2-1; possible D gene TRBD2, 6 bases. Looked up from germline, CDR1 is SGDLS and CDR2 is YYNGEE. The CDR3 extends over 14 amino acids. The ends were cut back, 0 bases at V and 9 bases at J, with 13 bases in the middle. CDR3: CASSVEAGLGEQFF. The CDR3 DNA reads as TGTGCCAGCAGCGTAGAGGCGGGACTCGGTGAGCAGTTCTTC.

The chain combines TRBV5-5 with TRBJ2-5; D remains ambiguous. The CDR3 is made up of 13 amino acids. The germline V gene encodes CDR1 SGHKS and CDR2 YYEKEE (reference sequence). Trimming removed 4 bases from V and 3 bases from J, with 10 bases in between. In nucleotides, the CDR3 is TGTGCCAGCAGCAGATCAACAGAAGAGACCCAGTACTTC. It translates to CASSRSTEETQYF.

This sequence joins TRBV4-1 and TRBJ1-1, with D perhaps matching TRBD1 (6 bases). The germline V gene has CDR1 MGHRA and CDR2 YSYEKL. The CDR3 consists of 15 residues. Between the trimmed V and J ends, which lost 1 base and 3 bases, there was a span of 12 bases. The CDR3 DNA reads TGCGCCAGCAGCCAAGGGAGCAGGGGAGACACTGAAGCTTTCTTT. This sequence encodes CASSQGSRGDTEAFF.

This clonotype was counted only a few times. The chain combines TRBV5-1 with TRBJ2-7; D remains ambiguous. CDR3 length: 14 residues. The germline CDR1 and CDR2 sequences are SGHRS and YFSETQ. The V end was cut by 0 bases, the J end by 2 bases, with 9 bases between. The CDR3 sequence: CASSLGLLTYEQYF. The CDR3 coding sequence is TGCGCCAGCAGCTTGGGGCTACTTACCTACGAGCAGTACTTC.

This chain links TRBV5-1 with TRBJ1-1, with TRBD1 identical over 7 bases. Losses at the gene ends were 4 bases for V and 0 bases for J; bases not matched to a gene: 6. The germline V gene encodes CDR1 SGHRS and CDR2 YFSETQ. This CDR3 comprises 15 residues. The CDR3 DNA reads TGCGCCAGCAGCAACCGACAGGGTATGAACACTGAAGCTTTCTTT. Translated, it gives CASSNRQGMNTEAFF.

This clonotype was seen many times. Relative to the germline gene, one junction end is altered; a read error may explain this. The chain has TRBV2 and TRBJ2-3; D perhaps matches TRBD2 (6 bases). Germline assignment: CDR1 SNHLY and CDR2 FYNNEI. The CDR3 covers 15 residues. DNA of the CDR3: TGCGCCAGCAGTGAGTCGGGAGTATCCACAGATACGCAGTATTTT. This sequence encodes CASSESGVSTDTQYF.

The gene calls are TRBV3-1 and TRBJ1-2, with 8 bases identical to TRBD1. Germline CDR1 reads LGHDT; CDR2 reads YNNKEL (reference sequence). J gave up 6 bases and V 5 bases, and 11 bases lay outside the gene matches. The CDR3 consists of 15 residues. CDR3 region: CASSSRGLSRNGYTF. DNA of the CDR3: TGTGCCAGCAGCTCCAGGGGGCTCAGTAGAAATGGCTACACCTTC.

V gene TRBV6-6 combines with J gene TRBJ1-1; 9 bases match TRBD1. Germline trimming cut 5 bases from V and 1 base from J; bases unmatched to any gene: 8. Per the germline V gene, CDR1 is MNHNY and CDR2 is SVGAGI (reference sequence). This CDR3 spans 16 amino acids. The CDR3 is CASSKQGADTNTEAFF. CDR3 nucleotides: TGTGCCAGCAGTAAACAGGGGGCGGATACGAACACTGAAGCTTTCTTT.

This clonotype was counted ten times or more. The chain carries TRBV11-2 and TRBJ2-1; TRBD2 matches at 15 bases. Germline V lookup: CDR1 SGHAT, CDR2 FQNNGV. The CDR3 runs 17 residues. Trimming took 3 bases from V and 4 from J; bases not matched to a gene: 4. The CDR3 coding sequence is TGTGCCAGCAGCTTCGGACTAGCGGGAGGGCCGTACAATGAGCAGTTCTTC. It is translated as CASSFGLAGGPYNEQFF.

This clonotype was picked up a small number of times. The rearrangement links TRBV20-1 to TRBJ1-2; D might be TRBD1 (5 bases). The V gene's germline CDR1 is DFQATT and CDR2 SNEGSKA (reference sequence). The CDR3 runs to 13 residues. V was shortened by 3 bases and J by 4 bases, with 12 bases between the two germline ends. CDR3 sequence reads: CSASSPGGYGYTF. The CDR3 nucleotides are TGCAGTGCTAGTTCCCCCGGGGGCTATGGCTACACCTTC.

This clonotype was observed at least ten times. The chain links TRBV7-2 to TRBJ2-3; D remains ambiguous. CDR1 SGHTA and CDR2 FQGNSA come from the germline V gene. The CDR3 length is 14 residues. Trimming shortened V by 1 base and J by 5 bases, and 10 bases separated the two germline ends. The CDR3 coding sequence is TGTGCCAGCAGCTTAGGGGCCTTAAGAGATACGCAGTATTTT. It is translated as CASSLGALRDTQYF.